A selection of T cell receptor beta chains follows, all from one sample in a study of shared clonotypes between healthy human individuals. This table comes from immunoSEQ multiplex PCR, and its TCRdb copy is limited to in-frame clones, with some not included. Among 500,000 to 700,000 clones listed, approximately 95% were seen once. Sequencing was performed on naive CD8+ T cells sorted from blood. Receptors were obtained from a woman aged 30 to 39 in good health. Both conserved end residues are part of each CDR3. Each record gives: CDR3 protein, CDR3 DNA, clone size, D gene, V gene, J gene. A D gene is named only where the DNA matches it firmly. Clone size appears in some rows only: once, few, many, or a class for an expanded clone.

CASSIGSSGNTIYF	TGTGCCAGTAGTATCGGCAGCTCTGGAAACACCATATATTTT	.	.	TRBV19	TRBJ1-3
CASSSQTSGTSYEQYF	TGTGCCAGCAGTTCGCAGACATCCGGGACCTCCTACGAGCAGTACTTC	.	.	TRBV7-3	TRBJ2-7
CASAQTGTSGRRGTDTQYF	TGTGCTAGTGCTCAAACCGGGACTAGCGGGAGAAGGGGGACAGATACGCAGTATTTT	.	TRBD2	TRBV12-5	TRBJ2-3
CASSLGQGIRHEQFF	TGTGCCAGCAGCCTGGGACAGGGGATCCGTCATGAGCAGTTCTTC	.	TRBD1	TRBV7-2	TRBJ2-1
CASRSTGSYEQYF	TGTGCCAGCAGATCGACAGGGTCCTACGAGCAGTACTTC	.	TRBD1	TRBV28	TRBJ2-7
CASSSDLRNTEAFF	TGTGCCAGCAGCTCAGATTTAAGGAACACTGAAGCTTTCTTT	.	.	TRBV7-3	TRBJ1-1
CASSVRFGVASFYEQYF	TGTGCCAGCAGCGTACGGTTTGGGGTAGCGTCTTTCTACGAGCAGTACTTC	once	.	TRBV5-4	TRBJ2-7
CASSVGGTPKDEQYF	TGTGCCAGCAGCGTAGGGGGCACCCCGAAGGACGAGCAGTACTTC	.	.	TRBV9	TRBJ2-7
CASSMSGWNTGELFF	TGTGCCAGTAGTATGTCGGGGTGGAACACCGGGGAGCTGTTTTTT	.	.	TRBV19	TRBJ2-2
CATSRDQEASYEQYF	TGTGCCACCAGCAGAGATCAGGAAGCCTCCTACGAGCAGTACTTC	.	.	TRBV15	TRBJ2-7
CASSEQGEAFF	TGTGCCAGCAGTGAGCAGGGTGAAGCTTTCTTT	.	.	TRBV6-1	TRBJ1-1
CASTFIRGDNYGYTF	TGTGCCAGTACCTTTATCAGGGGCGATAACTATGGCTACACCTTC	.	.	TRBV19	TRBJ1-2
CASSLRGSPNEKLFF	TGTGCCAGCAGCTTACGCGGCAGCCCTAATGAAAAACTGTTTTTT	.	.	TRBV7-6	TRBJ1-4
CASSGPGGYDYEQYF	TGTGCCAGCAGCGGACCGGGAGGGTATGACTACGAGCAGTACTTC	.	TRBD2	TRBV9	TRBJ2-7
CASSPGATYEQYF	TGTGCCAGCAGCCCCGGAGCCACCTACGAGCAGTACTTC	.	.	TRBV27	TRBJ2-7
CASSQEWSSGPQETQYF	TGCGCCAGCAGCCAAGAGTGGTCTAGCGGGCCCCAAGAGACCCAGTACTTC	once	TRBD2	TRBV4-1	TRBJ2-5
CASSQFPVSYEQYF	TGCGCCAGCAGCCAATTCCCGGTCTCCTACGAGCAGTACTTC	.	.	TRBV4-1	TRBJ2-7
CASIRLYSNQPQHF	TGTGCCAGCATCAGGCTATATAGCAATCAGCCCCAGCATTTT	.	.	TRBV28	TRBJ1-5
CASSLEGGSYEQYF	TGTGCCAGCAGTTTAGAGGGGGGTAGCTACGAGCAGTACTTC	.	.	TRBV27	TRBJ2-7
CSVEDGSRSSYEQYF	TGCAGCGTTGAAGACGGTAGCAGGAGCTCCTACGAGCAGTACTTC	.	.	TRBV29-1	TRBJ2-7
CASSYKSWTGYTF	TGTGCCAGCAGTTACAAATCCTGGACTGGCTACACCTTC	.	.	TRBV6-5	TRBJ1-2
CASSHFQSTTFGTDTQYF	TGTGCCAGCAGCCACTTTCAGTCGACTACATTCGGGACAGATACGCAGTATTTT	.	.	TRBV28	TRBJ2-3
CASRAREGRFDEQFF	TGTGCCAGCAGGGCCCGGGAAGGCCGTTTCGATGAGCAGTTCTTC	.	.	TRBV7-9	TRBJ2-1
CASSRGVPEQFF	TGTGCCAGCAGCCGAGGGGTTCCTGAGCAGTTCTTC	.	.	TRBV7-9	TRBJ2-1
CASSLGGFSPYEQYF	TGTGCCAGCAGTTTAGGGGGCTTCTCCCCCTACGAGCAGTACTTC	.	.	TRBV27	TRBJ2-7
CASGLAGEMADTQYF	TGTGCCAGCGGGCTAGCGGGAGAGATGGCGGATACGCAGTATTTT	.	TRBD2	TRBV28	TRBJ2-3
CASSLGTSPAFF	TGTGCCAGCAGCTTAGGGACGTCCCCGGCTTTCTTT	.	.	TRBV7-8	TRBJ1-1
CASSLGASTDTQYF	TGTGCCAGCAGCTTAGGCGCTAGCACAGATACGCAGTATTTT	.	.	TRBV13	TRBJ2-3
CAWSVRGEQYF	TGTGCCTGGAGTGTCAGGGGCGAGCAGTACTTC	.	.	TRBV30	TRBJ2-7
CASSPQGAGGQPQHF	TGTGCCAGCAGCCCACAGGGGGCTGGAGGTCAGCCCCAGCATTTT	.	TRBD1	TRBV7-9	TRBJ1-5
CSVEGMGGSYEQYF	TGCAGCGTTGAAGGGATGGGCGGATCCTACGAGCAGTACTTC	.	.	TRBV29-1	TRBJ2-7
CASSLGGDPSSYEQYF	TGTGCCAGCAGCTTGGGGGGGGACCCGAGCTCCTACGAGCAGTACTTC	.	.	TRBV5-6	TRBJ2-7
CASSPRDHPGEQYF	TGTGCCAGCAGCCCCCGGGACCACCCCGGCGAGCAGTACTTC	.	.	TRBV7-9	TRBJ2-7
CASSENQGAPYGYTF	TGTGCCAGCAGTGAGAACCAGGGCGCTCCTTATGGCTACACCTTC	.	.	TRBV6-6	TRBJ1-2
CASSEPSGRRYNEQFF	TGTGCCAGCAGTGAACCTAGCGGGAGGCGGTACAATGAGCAGTTCTTC	.	TRBD2	TRBV2	TRBJ2-1
CASSPTTGYEQYF	TGTGCCAGCAGCCCCACGACAGGCTACGAGCAGTACTTC	.	.	TRBV9	TRBJ2-7
CARSLVGGCNQPQHF	TGTGCCAGAAGCTTGGTAGGGGGGTGCAATCAGCCCCAGCATTTT	once	.	TRBV5-3	TRBJ1-5
CASSQGEWGENTGELFF	TGCGCCAGCAGCCAAGGGGAATGGGGGGAGAACACCGGGGAGCTGTTTTTT	.	.	TRBV4-1	TRBJ2-2
CASSQRAGTTYEQYF	TGCGCCAGCAGCCAACGAGCGGGGACCACCTACGAGCAGTACTTC	.	TRBD2	TRBV4-1	TRBJ2-7
CASSLGLAGGTGELFF	TGTGCCAGCAGCTTAGGACTAGCGGGTGGAACCGGGGAGCTGTTTTTT	.	TRBD2	TRBV7-9	TRBJ2-2